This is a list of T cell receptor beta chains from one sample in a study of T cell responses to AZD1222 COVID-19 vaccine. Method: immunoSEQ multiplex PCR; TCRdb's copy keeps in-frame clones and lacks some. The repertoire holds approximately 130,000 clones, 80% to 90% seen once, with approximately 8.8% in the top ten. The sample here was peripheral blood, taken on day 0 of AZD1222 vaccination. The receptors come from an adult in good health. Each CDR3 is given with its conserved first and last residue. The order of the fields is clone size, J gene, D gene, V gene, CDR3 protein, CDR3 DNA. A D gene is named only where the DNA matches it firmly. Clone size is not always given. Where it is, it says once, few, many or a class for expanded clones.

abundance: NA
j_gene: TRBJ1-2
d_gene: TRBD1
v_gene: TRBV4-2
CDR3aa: CASSQGSGTGVQGYGYTF
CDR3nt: TGTGCCAGCAGCCAAGGTTCCGGGACAGGGGTTCAGGGCTATGGCTACACCTTC

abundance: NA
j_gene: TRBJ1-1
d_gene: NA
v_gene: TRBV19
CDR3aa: CASSGQLNTEAFF
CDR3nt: TGTGCCAGTAGCGGACAGTTGAACACTGAAGCTTTCTTT

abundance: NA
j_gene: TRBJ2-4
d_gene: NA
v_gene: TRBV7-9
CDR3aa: CASSLQGITKNIQYF
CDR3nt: TGTGCCAGCAGCTTGCAGGGCATAACCAAAAACATTCAGTACTTC

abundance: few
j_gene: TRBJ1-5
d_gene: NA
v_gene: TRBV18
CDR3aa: CASSHPEFNQPQHF
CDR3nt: TGTGCCAGCTCCCATCCTGAGTTCAATCAGCCCCAGCATTTT

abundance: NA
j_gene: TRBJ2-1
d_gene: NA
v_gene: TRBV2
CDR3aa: CASRYFGSPLNNEQFF
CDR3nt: TGTGCCAGCAGGTACTTTGGCAGCCCTTTAAACAATGAGCAGTTCTTC

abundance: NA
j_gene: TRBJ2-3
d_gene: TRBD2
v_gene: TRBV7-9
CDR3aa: CASSLGLAGGPTDTQYF
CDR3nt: TGTGCCAGCAGCCTGGGACTAGCGGGGGGTCCCACAGATACGCAGTATTTT

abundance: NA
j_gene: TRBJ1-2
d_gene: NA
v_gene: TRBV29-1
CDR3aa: CSVEKPLNQGYTF
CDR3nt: TGCAGCGTTGAAAAACCCCTGAACCAGGGCTACACCTTC

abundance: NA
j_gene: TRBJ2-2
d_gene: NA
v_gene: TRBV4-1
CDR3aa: CASARLGSTGELFF
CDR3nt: TGCGCCAGCGCCCGCCTGGGAAGTACCGGGGAGCTGTTTTTT

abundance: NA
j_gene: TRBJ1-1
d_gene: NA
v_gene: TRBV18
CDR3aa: CASSPSRQEYTEAFF
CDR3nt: TGTGCCAGCTCACCTTCTCGGCAGGAATACACTGAAGCTTTCTTT

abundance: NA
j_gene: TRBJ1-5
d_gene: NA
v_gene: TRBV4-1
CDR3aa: CASSQAEGYGQPQHF
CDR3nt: TGCGCCAGCAGCCAAGCGGAGGGTTATGGTCAGCCCCAGCATTTT

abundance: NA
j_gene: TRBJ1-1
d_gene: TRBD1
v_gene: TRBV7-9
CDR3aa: CASSRQGTDTEAFF
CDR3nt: TGTGCCAGCAGTCGACAGGGGACGGACACTGAAGCTTTCTTT

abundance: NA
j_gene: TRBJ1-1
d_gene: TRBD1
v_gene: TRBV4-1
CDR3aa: CASSQTGTNTEAFF
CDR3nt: TGCGCCAGCAGCCAGACAGGGACGAACACTGAAGCTTTCTTT

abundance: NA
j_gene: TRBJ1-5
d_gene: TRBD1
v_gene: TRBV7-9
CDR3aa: CASSSFDRGKHQPQHF
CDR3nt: TGTGCCAGCAGCTCTTTCGACAGGGGGAAACATCAGCCCCAGCATTTT

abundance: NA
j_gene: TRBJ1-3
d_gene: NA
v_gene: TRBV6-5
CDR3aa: CASSYRGGNTIYF
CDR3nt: TGTGCCAGCAGTTACCGTGGCGGAAACACCATATATTTT

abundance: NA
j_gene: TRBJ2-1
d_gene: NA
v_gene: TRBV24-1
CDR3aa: CATSDLYNEQFF
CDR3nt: TGTGCCACCAGTGATCTGTACAATGAGCAGTTCTTC

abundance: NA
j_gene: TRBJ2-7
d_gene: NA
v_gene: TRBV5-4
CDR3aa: CASSSGDGSWMREQYF
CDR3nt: TGTGCCAGCAGCTCGGGGGATGGGTCTTGGATGCGGGAGCAGTACTTC

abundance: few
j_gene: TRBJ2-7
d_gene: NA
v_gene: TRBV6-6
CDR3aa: CASNGNLGQTYEQYF
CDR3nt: TGTGCCAGCAACGGGAACCTCGGCCAGACCTACGAGCAGTACTTC

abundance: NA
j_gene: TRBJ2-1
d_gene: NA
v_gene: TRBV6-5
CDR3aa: CASIEGQTSYNEQFF
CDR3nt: TGTGCCAGCATCGAAGGGCAGACCTCCTACAATGAGCAGTTCTTC

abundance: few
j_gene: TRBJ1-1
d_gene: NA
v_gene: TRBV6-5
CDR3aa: CASSYSIRGGTEAFF
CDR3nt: TGTGCCAGCAGTTACTCGATCAGGGGTGGTACTGAAGCTTTCTTT

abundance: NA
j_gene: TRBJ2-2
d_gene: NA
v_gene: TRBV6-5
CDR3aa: CASIPSNTGELFF
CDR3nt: TGTGCCAGCATTCCTAGCAACACCGGGGAGCTGTTTTTT

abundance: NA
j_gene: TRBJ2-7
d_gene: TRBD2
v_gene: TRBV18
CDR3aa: CASSPGTSGTEQYF
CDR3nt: TGTGCCAGCTCCCCCGGGACTAGCGGGACCGAGCAGTACTTC

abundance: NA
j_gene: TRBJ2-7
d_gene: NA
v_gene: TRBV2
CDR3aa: CASRAKNYEQYF
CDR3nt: TGTGCCAGCAGGGCTAAAAACTACGAGCAGTACTTC

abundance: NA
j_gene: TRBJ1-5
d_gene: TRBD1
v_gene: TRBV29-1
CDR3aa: CSVEIGTGGNQPQHF
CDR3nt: TGCAGCGTTGAAATCGGGACAGGGGGCAATCAGCCCCAGCATTTT

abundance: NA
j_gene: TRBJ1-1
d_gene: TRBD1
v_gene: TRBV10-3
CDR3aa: CAITPTGGRNTEAFF
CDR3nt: TGTGCCATCACCCCCACAGGGGGCAGGAACACTGAAGCTTTCTTT

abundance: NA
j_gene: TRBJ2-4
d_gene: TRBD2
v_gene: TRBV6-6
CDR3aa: CASSRTGEGRTKNIQYF
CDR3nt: TGTGCCAGCAGTCGAACCGGGGAGGGTCGAACCAAAAACATTCAGTACTTC

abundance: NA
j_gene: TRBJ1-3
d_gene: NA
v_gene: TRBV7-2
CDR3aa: CASSSFDPSSGNTIYF
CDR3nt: TGTGCCAGCAGCTCTTTTGACCCGAGCTCTGGAAACACCATATATTTT

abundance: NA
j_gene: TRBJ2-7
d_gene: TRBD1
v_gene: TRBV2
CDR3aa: CASSDRQGARNEQYF
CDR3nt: TGTGCCAGCAGTGACCGACAGGGGGCGCGGAACGAGCAGTACTTC

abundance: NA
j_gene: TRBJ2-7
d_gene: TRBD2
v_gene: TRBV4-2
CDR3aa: CASSQAGLAGLGEQYF
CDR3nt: TGTGCCAGCAGCCAAGCAGGACTAGCGGGCTTGGGCGAGCAGTACTTC

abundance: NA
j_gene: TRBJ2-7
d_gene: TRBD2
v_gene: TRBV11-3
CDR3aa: CASSLELTIGTSEDEQYF
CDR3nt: TGTGCCAGCAGCTTAGAATTAACTATAGGAACTAGCGAGGACGAGCAGTACTTC

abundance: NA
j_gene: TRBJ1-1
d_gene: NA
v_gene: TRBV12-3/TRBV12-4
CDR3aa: CANSYALNTEAFF
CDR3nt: TGTGCCAACAGTTACGCCTTGAACACTGAAGCTTTCTTT

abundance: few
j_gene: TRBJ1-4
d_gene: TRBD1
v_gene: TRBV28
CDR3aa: CATTGGKEKLFF
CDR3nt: TGTGCCACTACAGGGGGTAAAGAAAAACTGTTTTTT

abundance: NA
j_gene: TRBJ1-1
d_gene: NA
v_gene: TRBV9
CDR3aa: CASRQGHLNTEAFF
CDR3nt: TGTGCCAGCAGACAGGGACACCTGAACACTGAAGCTTTCTTT

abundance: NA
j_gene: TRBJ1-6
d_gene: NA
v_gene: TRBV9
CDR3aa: CASSVDQGRAPLHF
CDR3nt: TGTGCCAGCAGCGTAGATCAGGGCCGGGCACCCCTCCACTTT

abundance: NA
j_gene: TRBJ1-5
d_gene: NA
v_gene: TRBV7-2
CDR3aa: CASSLDSRNQPQHF
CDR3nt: TGTGCCAGCAGCCTGGACAGCCGCAATCAGCCCCAGCATTTT

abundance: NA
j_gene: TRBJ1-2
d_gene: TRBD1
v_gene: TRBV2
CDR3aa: CASRTGTGGLYGYTF
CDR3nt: TGTGCCAGCAGAACCGGGACAGGGGGCCTCTATGGCTACACCTTC

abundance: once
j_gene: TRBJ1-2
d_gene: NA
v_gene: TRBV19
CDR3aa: CASSTLRDYGYTF
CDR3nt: TGTGCCAGTAGTACGTTGAGGGACTATGGCTACACCTTC

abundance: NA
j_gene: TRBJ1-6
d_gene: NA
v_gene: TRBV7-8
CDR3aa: CASSPPSGPRISYNSPLHF
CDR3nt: TGTGCCAGCAGCCCGCCCTCGGGGCCCCGAATCTCCTATAATTCACCCCTCCACTTT

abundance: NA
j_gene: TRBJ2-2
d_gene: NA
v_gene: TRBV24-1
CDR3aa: CATGTGRLTGELFF
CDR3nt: TGTGCCACCGGAACAGGGAGGTTGACCGGGGAGCTGTTTTTT

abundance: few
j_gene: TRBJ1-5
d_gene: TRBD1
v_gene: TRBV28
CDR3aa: CASRPGTGGQPQHF
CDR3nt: TGTGCCAGCAGACCCGGGACAGGGGGTCAGCCCCAGCATTTT

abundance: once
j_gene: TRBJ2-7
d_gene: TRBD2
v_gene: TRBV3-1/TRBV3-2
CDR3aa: CASSRLLTSGRSESEQYF
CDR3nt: TGTGCCAGCAGCCGACTCCTCACTAGCGGGAGGAGTGAGAGCGAGCAGTACTTC

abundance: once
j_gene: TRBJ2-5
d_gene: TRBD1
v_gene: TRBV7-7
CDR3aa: CASSPGGQETQYF
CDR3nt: TGTGCTAGCAGCCCAGGGGGCCAAGAGACCCAGTACTTC